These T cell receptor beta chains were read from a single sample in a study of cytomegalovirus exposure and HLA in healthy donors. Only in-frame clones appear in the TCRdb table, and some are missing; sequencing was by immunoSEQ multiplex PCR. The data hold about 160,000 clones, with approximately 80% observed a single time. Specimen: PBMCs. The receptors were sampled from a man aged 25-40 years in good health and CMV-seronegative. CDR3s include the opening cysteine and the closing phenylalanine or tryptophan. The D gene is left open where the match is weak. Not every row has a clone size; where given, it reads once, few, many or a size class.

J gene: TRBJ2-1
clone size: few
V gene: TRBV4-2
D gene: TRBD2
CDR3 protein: CASSRGERTSYNEQFF
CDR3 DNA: TGTGCCAGCAGCCGAGGGGAGAGGACTAGCTACAATGAGCAGTTCTTC

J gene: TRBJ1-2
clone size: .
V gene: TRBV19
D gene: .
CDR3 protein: CASSIGPGREVGYTF
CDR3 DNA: TGTGCCAGTAGTATAGGTCCCGGGAGGGAAGTTGGCTACACCTTC

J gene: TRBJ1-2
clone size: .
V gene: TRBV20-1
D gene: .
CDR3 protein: CSARDSYGYTF
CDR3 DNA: TGCAGTGCTAGGGACTCCTATGGCTACACCTTC

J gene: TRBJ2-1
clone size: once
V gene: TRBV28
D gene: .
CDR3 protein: CASSPVTSEQFF
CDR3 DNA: TGTGCCAGCAGTCCCGTAACTAGTGAGCAGTTCTTC

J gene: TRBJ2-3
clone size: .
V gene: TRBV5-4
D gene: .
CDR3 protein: CASSSQGTDTQYF
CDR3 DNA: TGTGCCAGCAGCTCCCAGGGCACAGATACGCAGTATTTT

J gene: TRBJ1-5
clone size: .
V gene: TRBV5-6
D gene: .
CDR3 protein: CASSLVGGMNQPQHF
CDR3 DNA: TGTGCCAGCAGCTTGGTTGGAGGGATGAATCAGCCCCAGCATTTT

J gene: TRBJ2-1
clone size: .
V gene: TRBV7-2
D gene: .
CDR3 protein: CASSLELGQQQFF
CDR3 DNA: TGTGCCAGCAGCTTAGAATTGGGGCAACAGCAGTTCTTC

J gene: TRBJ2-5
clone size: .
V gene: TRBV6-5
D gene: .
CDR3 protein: CASFRVPQETQYF
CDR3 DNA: TGTGCCAGCTTCCGAGTGCCCCAAGAGACCCAGTACTTC

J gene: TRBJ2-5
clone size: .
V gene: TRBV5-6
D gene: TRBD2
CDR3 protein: CASSPGLAGWETQYF
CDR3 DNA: TGTGCCAGCAGTCCGGGACTAGCGGGATGGGAGACCCAGTACTTC

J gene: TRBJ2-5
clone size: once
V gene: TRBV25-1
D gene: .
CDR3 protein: CASSELEVGDYQETQYF
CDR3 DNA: TGTGCCAGCAGTGAATTGGAAGTGGGGGACTACCAAGAGACCCAGTACTTC

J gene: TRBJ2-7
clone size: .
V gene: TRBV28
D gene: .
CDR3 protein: CASSQTGPSYEQYF
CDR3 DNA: TGTGCCAGCAGCCAGACAGGTCCCTCCTACGAGCAGTACTTC

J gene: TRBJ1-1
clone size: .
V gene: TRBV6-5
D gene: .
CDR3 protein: CASKGPGVTEAFF
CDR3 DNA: TGTGCCAGCAAAGGGCCAGGGGTAACTGAAGCTTTCTTT

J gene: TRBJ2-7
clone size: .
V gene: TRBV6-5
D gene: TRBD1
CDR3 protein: CASSYSRTGNYEQYF
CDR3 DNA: TGTGCCAGCAGTTACTCTCGGACAGGAAATTACGAGCAGTACTTC

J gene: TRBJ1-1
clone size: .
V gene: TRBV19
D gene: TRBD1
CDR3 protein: CASSDRGRITEAFF
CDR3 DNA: TGTGCCAGTAGTGACAGGGGGCGGATTACTGAAGCTTTCTTT

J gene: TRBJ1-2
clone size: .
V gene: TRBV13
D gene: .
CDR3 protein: CASSRGQYKGYTF
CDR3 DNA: TGTGCCAGCAGTCGAGGACAGTATAAAGGCTACACCTTC

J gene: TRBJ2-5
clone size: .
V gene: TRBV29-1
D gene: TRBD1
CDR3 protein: CSVPGQGQETQYF
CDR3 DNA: TGCAGCGTCCCCGGACAGGGACAAGAGACCCAGTACTTC

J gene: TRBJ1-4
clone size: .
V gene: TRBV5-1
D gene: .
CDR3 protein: CASSQGMLEEELFF
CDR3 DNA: TGCGCCAGCAGTCAGGGGATGTTAGAGGAAGAACTGTTTTTT

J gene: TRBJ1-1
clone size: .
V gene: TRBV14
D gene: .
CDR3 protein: CASSQGTVTEAFF
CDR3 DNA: TGTGCCAGCAGCCAAGGGACAGTCACTGAAGCTTTCTTT

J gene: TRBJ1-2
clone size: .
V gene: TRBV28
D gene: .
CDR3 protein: CASSLTRGGHNYGYTF
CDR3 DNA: TGTGCCAGCAGTTTAACTAGGGGGGGACATAACTATGGCTACACCTTC

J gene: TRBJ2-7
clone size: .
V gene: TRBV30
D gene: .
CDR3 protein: CAWSFRTTNAGEQYF
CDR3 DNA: TGTGCCTGGAGTTTCCGGACCACGAACGCGGGCGAGCAGTACTTC

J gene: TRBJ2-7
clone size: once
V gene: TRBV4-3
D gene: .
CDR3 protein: CASSQGTGIKSYEQYF
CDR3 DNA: TGCGCCAGCAGCCAAGGGACCGGGATAAAATCCTACGAGCAGTACTTC

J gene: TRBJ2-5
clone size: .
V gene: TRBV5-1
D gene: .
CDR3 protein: CASSFLGDQETQYF
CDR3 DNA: TGCGCCAGCAGCTTCTTAGGGGACCAAGAGACCCAGTACTTC

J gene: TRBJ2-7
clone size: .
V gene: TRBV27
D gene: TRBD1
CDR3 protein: CASIAGQGYEQYF
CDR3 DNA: TGTGCCAGCATCGCGGGACAGGGATACGAGCAGTACTTC

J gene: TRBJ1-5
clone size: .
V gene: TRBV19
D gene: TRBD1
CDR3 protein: CASRDRAHQPQHF
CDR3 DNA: TGTGCCAGTAGAGACAGGGCGCACCAGCCCCAGCATTTT

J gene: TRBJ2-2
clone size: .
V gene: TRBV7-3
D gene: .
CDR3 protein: CASSHGSSGGGELFF
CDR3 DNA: TGTGCCAGCAGCCACGGGTCCTCCGGGGGCGGGGAGCTGTTTTTT

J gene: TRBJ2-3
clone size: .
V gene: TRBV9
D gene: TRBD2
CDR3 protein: CASSPSGGATDTQYF
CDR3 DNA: TGTGCCAGCAGCCCTAGCGGGGGGGCCACAGATACGCAGTATTTT

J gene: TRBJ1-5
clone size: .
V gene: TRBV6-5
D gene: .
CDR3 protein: CASSYSADSNQPQHF
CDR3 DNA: TGTGCCAGCAGTTACTCGGCGGATAGCAATCAGCCCCAGCATTTT

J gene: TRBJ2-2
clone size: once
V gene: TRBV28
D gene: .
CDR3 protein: CASSEIALNGELFF
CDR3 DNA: TGTGCCAGCAGTGAGATAGCGTTGAACGGGGAGCTGTTTTTT